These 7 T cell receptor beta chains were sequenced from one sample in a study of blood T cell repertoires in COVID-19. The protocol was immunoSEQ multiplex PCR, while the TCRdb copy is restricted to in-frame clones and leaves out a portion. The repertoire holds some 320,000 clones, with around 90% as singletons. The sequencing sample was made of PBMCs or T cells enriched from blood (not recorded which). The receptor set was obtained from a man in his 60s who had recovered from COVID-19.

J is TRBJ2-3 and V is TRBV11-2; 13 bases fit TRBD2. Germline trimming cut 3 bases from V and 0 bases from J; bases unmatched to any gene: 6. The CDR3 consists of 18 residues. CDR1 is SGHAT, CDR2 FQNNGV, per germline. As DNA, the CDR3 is TGTGCCAGCAGCTTCGGGTTGACTAGCGGGGGGAGCACAGATACGCAGTATTTT. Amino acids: CASSFGLTSGGSTDTQYF.

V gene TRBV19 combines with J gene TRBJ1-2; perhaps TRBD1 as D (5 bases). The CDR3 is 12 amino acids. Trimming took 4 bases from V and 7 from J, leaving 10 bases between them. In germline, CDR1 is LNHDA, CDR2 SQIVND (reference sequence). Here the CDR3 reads CASSRQGFGYTF. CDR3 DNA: TGTGCCAGTAGTAGGCAGGGATTTGGCTACACCTTC.

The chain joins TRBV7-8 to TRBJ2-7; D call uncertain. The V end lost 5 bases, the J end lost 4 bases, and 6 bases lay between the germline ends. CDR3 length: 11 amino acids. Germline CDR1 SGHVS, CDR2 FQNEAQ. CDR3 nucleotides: TGTGCCAGCAGCCTGAGTTACGAGCAGTACTTC. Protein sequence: CASSLSYEQYF.

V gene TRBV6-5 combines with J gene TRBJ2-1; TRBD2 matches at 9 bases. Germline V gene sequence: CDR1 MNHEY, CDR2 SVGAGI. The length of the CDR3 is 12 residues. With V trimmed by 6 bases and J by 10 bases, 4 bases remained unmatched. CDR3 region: CASRQTSGEQFF. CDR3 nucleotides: TGTGCCAGCAGACAGACTAGCGGAGAGCAGTTCTTC.

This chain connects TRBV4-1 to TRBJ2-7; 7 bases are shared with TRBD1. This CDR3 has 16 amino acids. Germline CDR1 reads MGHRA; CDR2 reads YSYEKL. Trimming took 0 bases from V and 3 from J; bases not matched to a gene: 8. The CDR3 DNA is TGCGCCAGCAGCCAAGATCTCCGCGCAGGGGGCTACGAGCAGTACTTC. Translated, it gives CASSQDLRAGGYEQYF.

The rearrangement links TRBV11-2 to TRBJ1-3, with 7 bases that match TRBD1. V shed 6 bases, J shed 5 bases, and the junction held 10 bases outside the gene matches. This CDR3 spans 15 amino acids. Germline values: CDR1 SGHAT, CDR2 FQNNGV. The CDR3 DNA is TGTGCCAGCAGTTATGACGACAGGGTCAGAAACACCATATATTTT. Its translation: CASSYDDRVRNTIYF.

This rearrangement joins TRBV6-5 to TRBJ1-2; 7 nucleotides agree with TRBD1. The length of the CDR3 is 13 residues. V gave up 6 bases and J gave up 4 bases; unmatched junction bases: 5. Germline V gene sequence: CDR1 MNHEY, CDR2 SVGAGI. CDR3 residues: CASRPGQSYGYTF. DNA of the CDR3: TGTGCCAGCAGACCGGGACAGAGCTATGGCTACACCTTC.